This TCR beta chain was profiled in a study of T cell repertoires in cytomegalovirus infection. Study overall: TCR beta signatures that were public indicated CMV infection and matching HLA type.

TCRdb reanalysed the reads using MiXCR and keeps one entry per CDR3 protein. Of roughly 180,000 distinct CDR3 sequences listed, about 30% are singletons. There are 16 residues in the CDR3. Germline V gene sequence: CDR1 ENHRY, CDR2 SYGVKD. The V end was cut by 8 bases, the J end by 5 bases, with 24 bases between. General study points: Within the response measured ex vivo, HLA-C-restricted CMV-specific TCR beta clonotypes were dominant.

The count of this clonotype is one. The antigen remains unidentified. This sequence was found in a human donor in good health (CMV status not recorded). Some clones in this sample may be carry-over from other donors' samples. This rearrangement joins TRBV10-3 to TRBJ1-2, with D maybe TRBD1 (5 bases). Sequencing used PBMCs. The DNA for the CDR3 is TGTGCCATCTGGAACCCGCAACGGACGGGGACTTATGGCTACACCTTC. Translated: CAIWNPQRTGTYGYTF.